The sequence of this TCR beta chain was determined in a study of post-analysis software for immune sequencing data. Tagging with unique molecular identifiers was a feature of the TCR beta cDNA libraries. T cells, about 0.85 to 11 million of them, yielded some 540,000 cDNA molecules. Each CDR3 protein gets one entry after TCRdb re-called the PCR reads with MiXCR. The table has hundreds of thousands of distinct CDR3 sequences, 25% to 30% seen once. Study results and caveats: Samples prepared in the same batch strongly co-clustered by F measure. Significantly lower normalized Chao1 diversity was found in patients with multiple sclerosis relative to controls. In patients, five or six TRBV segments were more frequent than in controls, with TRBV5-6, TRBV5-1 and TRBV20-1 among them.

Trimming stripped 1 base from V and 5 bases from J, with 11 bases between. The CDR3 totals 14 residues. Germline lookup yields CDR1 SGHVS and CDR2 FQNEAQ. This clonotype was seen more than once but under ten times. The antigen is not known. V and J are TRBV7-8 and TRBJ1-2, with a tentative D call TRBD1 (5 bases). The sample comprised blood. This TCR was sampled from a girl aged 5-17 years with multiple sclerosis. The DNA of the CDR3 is TGTGCCAGCAGCTTAGGAGGGGAATGGTATGGCTACACCTTC. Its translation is CASSLGGEWYGYTF.